This T cell receptor (beta chain) was recorded in a study of blood T cell repertoires in COVID-19. Germline CDR1 and CDR2: DFQATT and SNEGSKA (reference sequence). V lost 6 bases to trimming and J lost 3 bases, with 8 bases between them. The CDR3 is made up of 11 amino acids. For this clone: Distinct nucleotide sequences in the sample also encode this CDR3.

Profiling relied on immunoSEQ multiplex PCR, and the TCRdb table lists in-frame clones only, not all of them. The sample lists 250,000 to 300,000 clones, over 80% seen once, with 10% in the top ten. The clonotype originates from a woman between 65 and 79 years old with COVID-19, enrolled during active disease. The rearrangement links TRBV20-1 to TRBJ2-5; D might be TRBD1 (6 bases). Source material: peripheral blood. The CDR3 protein is CSASGEETQYF. The CDR3 nucleotides read TGCAGTGCGTCAGGGGAAGAGACCCAGTACTTC.